This T cell receptor beta chain was documented in a study of T cells in Graves' hyperthyroidism and ophthalmopathy. TCR beta CDR3 region amplification was performed from RNA transcripts. The TCR CDR3 first-round RT-PCR relied on the HTBI primer set. Via MiXCR, TCRdb re-called the multiplex PCR reads, giving one row per CDR3 protein. Of under 750,000 distinct CDR3 sequences listed, around a sixth are singletons. This clonotype showed up many times. With 4 bases clipped from V and 9 bases from J, the junction kept 3 bases outside the gene matches. Germline V gives CDR1 LGHDT, CDR2 YNNKEL (reference sequence). CDR3 length: 12 amino acids.

The receptor was isolated from a woman aged 50 to 65 with Graves' hyperthyroidism that later progressed to Graves' ophthalmopathy. V gene TRBV3-1 combines with J gene TRBJ2-4; 7 positions agree with TRBD2. Material: blood. The CDR3 DNA reads as TGTGCCAGCAGCCCGACTAGCTCCATTCAGTACTTC. It codes for CASSPTSSIQYF.